The 28 T cell receptor beta chains listed next were all sequenced from one sample in a study of cytomegalovirus exposure and HLA in healthy donors. The PCR contained 60 Vbeta and 13 Jbeta primers. Repertoires were generated with immunoSEQ multiplex PCR, while TCRdb's copy carries only in-frame clones and drops some. Of tens of thousands of clones in the sample, around 81% were seen once. Specimen: PBMCs. The receptor source for this set is a man over 45 in good health and CMV-seronegative.

The chain carries TRBV5-5 and TRBJ2-7; no clear D. V lost 0 bases to trimming and J lost 2 bases, with 6 bases between them. CDR3 size: 13 residues. Germline V gene data show CDR1 as SGHKS and CDR2 as YYEKEE (reference sequence). In DNA, the CDR3 is TGTGCCAGCAGCTTGGACCTAGCCTACGAGCAGTACTTC. Translating gives CASSLDLAYEQYF.

CDR3 in amino acids: CASSQDEVTGSDGEQYF. The CDR3 DNA reads as TGCGCCAGCAGCCAAGACGAAGTTACAGGATCGGACGGCGAGCAGTACTTC. V usage is TRBV4-1 and J usage is TRBJ2-7, with D possibly TRBD1 on 5 matching bases. Germline CDR1 MGHRA, CDR2 YSYEKL. CDR3 length: 17 amino acids. V lost 0 bases to trimming and J lost 6 bases, with 21 bases between them.

J is TRBJ1-5 and V is TRBV28, with D maybe TRBD1 (6 bases). The CDR3 is made up of 13 amino acids. Germline CDR1 is MDHEN and CDR2 is SYDVKM. The V gene lost 8 bases and the J gene lost 5 bases, with 13 bases spanning the gap. Written as DNA, the CDR3 is TGTGCCAGCCGATCGGGGGGCCATCAGCCCCAGCATTTT. Translation gives CASRSGGHQPQHF.

This clone was counted only a few times. The rearrangement joins TRBV10-1 to TRBJ1-1; TRBD1 aligns across 7 bases. Trimming at V came to 3 bases and at J to 9 bases, leaving 4 bases not matched to a gene. Germline lookup yields CDR1 WNHNN and CDR2 SYGVQD (reference sequence). The CDR3 length is 12 residues. The CDR3 protein is CASSEGTAQAFF. The CDR3, as DNA: TGCGCCAGCAGTGAAGGGACAGCCCAAGCTTTCTTT.

The V and J genes are TRBV2 and TRBJ1-1, with TRBD1 matching over 7 bases. Looked up from germline, CDR1 is SNHLY and CDR2 is FYNNEI. The CDR3 has 13 amino acids. V dropped 6 bases and J dropped 8; count of bases not matched to a gene: 9. Written as DNA, the CDR3 is TGTGCCAGCAGGGTGACAGGGCCATTCGAAGCTTTCTTT. It yields the protein CASRVTGPFEAFF.

The chain uses TRBV6-4 and TRBJ2-1; 12 positions match TRBD2. V was clipped by 5 bases and J by 7 bases; unmatched bases: 6. This CDR3 region has 15 residues. CDR1 and CDR2 (germline): MRHNA, SNTAGT. For the CDR3, the DNA is TGTGCCAGCAGTCCTAGCGGGAGGGCGGGAAATGAGCAGTTCTTC. This codes for CASSPSGRAGNEQFF.

This clone was detected a few times. The chain joins TRBV4-1 to TRBJ1-2; a weak D match, TRBD1 (6 bases). CDR3 length: 15 amino acids. Germline values: CDR1 MGHRA, CDR2 YSYEKL. Trimming stripped 1 base from V and 2 bases from J, with 11 bases between. The CDR3 nucleotides read TGCGCCAGCAGCCAAGTTCCAGGGGAGAACTATGGCTACACCTTC. Residues: CASSQVPGENYGYTF.

In this sample, this clone turned up once. The chain joins TRBV18 to TRBJ1-3, with D uncertain. There are 15 residues in the CDR3. V shed 1 base and J shed 3 bases, with 10 bases lying between them. Germline loops: CDR1 KGHSH, CDR2 LQKENI. CDR3 in DNA: TGTGCCAGCTCACCACAAACAGACCTTGGAAACACCATATATTTT. It translates to CASSPQTDLGNTIYF.

This clone occurred once. The V gene is TRBV6-6, the J gene TRBJ1-4, with unresolved D. From germline, CDR1 is MNHNY and CDR2 SVGAGI (reference sequence). Trimming removed 8 bases from V and 9 bases from J, with 13 bases in between. This CDR3 spans 12 amino acids. This CDR3 is CASRGEGQKLFF. As DNA, the CDR3 is TGTGCCAGCCGCGGAGAGGGCCAAAAACTGTTTTTT.

This clone was observed a handful of times. The chain employs TRBV28 and TRBJ1-4, with TRBD1 as a possible D gene (5 bases). The CDR3 has 14 residues. In germline, CDR1 is MDHEN, CDR2 SYDVKM. The V end lost 5 bases, the J end lost 4 bases, and 11 bases lay between the germline ends. CDR3 amino acids: CASSPGGLNEKLFF. CDR3 DNA sequence: TGTGCCAGCAGTCCGGGGGGTCTTAATGAAAAACTGTTTTTT.

The chain recombines TRBV9 with TRBJ2-7, with 8 bases identical to TRBD2. The junction had 8 bases not matched to a gene; V was cut back by 0 bases and J by 3 bases. CDR1 SGDLS and CDR2 YYNGEE come from the germline V gene. The CDR3 totals 16 residues. CDR3 sequence reads: CASSVVSGGSFYEQYF. CDR3 nucleotides: TGTGCCAGCAGCGTAGTGTCGGGAGGGAGCTTCTACGAGCAGTACTTC.

The V call is TRBV2, the J call TRBJ2-5; 10 bases line up with TRBD2. Germline V lookup: CDR1 SNHLY, CDR2 FYNNEI. The CDR3 covers 16 residues. V trimming: 7 bases; J trimming: 4 bases; junction bases outside the gene matches: 12. CDR3 nucleotide sequence: TGTGCCAGCACCCTCTTCGAGCGGGGGGGCCGAGAGACCCAGTACTTC. The encoded protein is CASTLFERGGRETQYF.

The J gene is TRBJ1-4, the V gene TRBV19; a weak D match, TRBD1 (5 bases). This CDR3 has 14 residues. The ends were cut back, 7 bases at V and 8 bases at J, with 17 bases in the middle. Looked up from germline, CDR1 is LNHDA and CDR2 is SQIVND (reference sequence). CDR3 coding DNA: TGTGCCAGTACCATGGGGGGGAAGAGCGAAAAACTGTTTTTT. Protein product: CASTMGGKSEKLFF.

The rearrangement links TRBV28 to TRBJ1-2, with D perhaps TRBD1 (6 bases). Germline values: CDR1 MDHEN, CDR2 SYDVKM. The CDR3 is 15 residues long. Trimming cost V 6 bases and J 0 bases, with 14 bases left between them. In DNA, the CDR3 is TGTGCCAGCAGCCCTTCGGACAGATCTAACTATGGCTACACCTTC. Translation: CASSPSDRSNYGYTF.

The chain recombines TRBV5-6 with TRBJ2-5; no reliable D call. V dropped 4 bases and J dropped 0 bases, with 7 bases sitting between them. CDR3 length: 13 residues. CDR1 is SGHDT and CDR2 is YYEEEE in the germline V gene. CDR3 protein: CASSPSYQETQYF. CDR3 nucleotide sequence: TGTGCCAGCAGCCCCTCTTACCAAGAGACCCAGTACTTC.

The rearrangement links TRBV6-1 to TRBJ1-1; D not resolved. Per germline, CDR1 MNHNS and CDR2 SASEGT. This CDR3 spans 13 amino acids. Between the trimmed V and J ends, which lost 1 base and 5 bases, there was a span of 8 bases. The chain's CDR3 is CASSEDRSTEAFF. CDR3 nucleotide sequence: TGTGCCAGCAGTGAAGACAGAAGTACTGAAGCTTTCTTT.

The chain employs TRBV7-9 and TRBJ1-4; tentative D call: TRBD1 (6 bases). Germline assignment: CDR1 SEHNR and CDR2 FQNEAQ (reference sequence). Trimming removed 1 base at V and 3 bases at J, with 12 bases between. This CDR3 has 16 amino acids. CDR3 sequence: CASSLGDRPSNEKLFF. The DNA of the CDR3 is TGTGCCAGCAGCTTAGGCGACAGGCCTTCTAATGAAAAACTGTTTTTT.

The chain carries TRBV28 and TRBJ1-2; D remains unclear. The CDR3 runs 17 residues. Germline CDR1 MDHEN, CDR2 SYDVKM. V was trimmed by 7 bases and J by 4 bases, leaving 25 bases between them. CDR3 in amino acids: CASISVLEGRTFYGYTF. Written as DNA, the CDR3 is TGTGCCAGCATTTCCGTTCTCGAGGGCAGAACCTTCTATGGCTACACCTTC.

J is TRBJ2-3 and V is TRBV5-4, with a weak D call TRBD2 (5 bases). The CDR3 has 15 amino acids. V lost 9 bases and J 4 bases, leaving 21 bases between the germline ends. Germline V lookup: CDR1 SGHNT, CDR2 YYREEE (reference sequence). The CDR3 loop reads CAIQAERTNSDTQYF. The CDR3 DNA is TGTGCCATCCAAGCTGAGCGGACCAATTCAGATACGCAGTATTTT.

This chain uses TRBV30 with TRBJ2-7; 9 bases match TRBD1. J gave up 6 bases and V 1 base, and 10 bases lay outside the gene matches. The CDR3 is 15 amino acids. In germline, CDR1 is GTSNPN, CDR2 SVGIG (reference sequence). This CDR3 reads CAWSAPVQGQGEQYF. For the CDR3, the DNA is TGTGCCTGGAGTGCACCCGTACAGGGACAGGGCGAGCAGTACTTC.

This chain uses TRBV28 with TRBJ1-5; no clear D. This CDR3 is 15 amino acids long. From germline, CDR1 is MDHEN and CDR2 SYDVKM. Deletions cut 6 bases from V and 7 bases from J, with 19 bases between. As DNA, the CDR3 is TGTGCCAGCAGCCCAACGACTCTTACGGGGCAGCCCCAGCATTTT. Translating gives CASSPTTLTGQPQHF.

The V gene is TRBV11-2, the J gene TRBJ2-1, with 8 bases matching TRBD2. The V gene's germline CDR1 is SGHAT and CDR2 FQNNGV. V gave up 8 bases and J gave up 2 bases; unmatched junction bases: 8. This CDR3 is built from 15 residues. This CDR3 is CASSTEREPYNEQFF. The CDR3 DNA reads as TGTGCCAGCTCCACGGAGCGGGAGCCCTACAATGAGCAGTTCTTC.

CDR3 bases: TGTGCCAGCAGGACGGGTGATGAGCAGTACTTC. Encoded protein: CASRTGDEQYF. The J gene is TRBJ2-7, the V gene TRBV7-9; D unresolved. The germline V gene encodes CDR1 SEHNR and CDR2 FQNEAQ (reference sequence). The CDR3 consists of 11 residues. Trimming pared 6 bases from V and 7 bases from J, leaving 10 bases between.

The rearrangement uses TRBV18 and TRBJ2-7; possible D gene TRBD2, 6 bases. CDR1 is KGHSH, CDR2 LQKENI, per germline. There are 16 residues in the CDR3. The V gene lost 6 bases and the J gene lost 0 bases, with 18 bases spanning the gap. CDR3 sequence: CASSPIGGTRSYEQYF. CDR3 nucleotide sequence: TGTGCCAGCTCCCCTATTGGAGGGACGCGCTCCTACGAGCAGTACTTC. Filled out from reference TRBV18 and TRBJ2-7, the complete variable domain reads NAGVMQNPRHLVRRRGQEARLRCSPMKGHSHVYWYRQLPEEGLKFMVYLQKENIIDESGMPKERFSAEFPKEGPSILRIQQVVRGDSAAYFCASSPIGGTRSYEQYFGPGTRLTVT.

DNA for the CDR3: TGTGCCAGCAGTCTAGGGTCCGCGGGCGGGGGGATCTCCTACAATGAGCAGTTCTTC. Translation: CASSLGSAGGGISYNEQFF. The V and J genes are TRBV7-3 and TRBJ2-1, with 8 bases identical to TRBD2. The CDR3 runs to 19 residues. The germline gives CDR1 SGHTA, CDR2 FQGTGA. With V trimmed by 6 bases and J by 0 bases, 16 bases remained unmatched.

This chain connects TRBV29-1 to TRBJ2-1, with 13 bases fitting TRBD2. Germline CDR1 SQVTM, CDR2 ANQGSEA. Trimming at V came to 8 bases and at J to 7 bases, leaving 8 bases not matched to a gene. The CDR3 is made up of 14 amino acids. The CDR3 loop reads CSFQGTSGMNEQFF. DNA of the CDR3: TGCAGCTTCCAAGGGACTAGCGGGATGAATGAGCAGTTCTTC.

The chain couples TRBV4-3 to TRBJ2-7, with TRBD1 matching over 11 bases. This CDR3 has 15 amino acids. The ends lost 0 bases at V and 3 bases at J; junction bases unmatched: 1. From germline, CDR1 is LGHNA and CDR2 YSLEER. CDR3 residues: CASSQDGTGGYEQYF. CDR3 bases: TGCGCCAGCAGCCAAGATGGGACAGGGGGCTACGAGCAGTACTTC.

V and J are TRBV7-6 and TRBJ1-5, with TRBD1 as a possible D gene (5 bases). Germline loops: CDR1 SGHVS, CDR2 FNYEAQ. The CDR3 totals 15 residues. V was trimmed by 2 bases and J by 4 bases, leaving 12 bases between them. The CDR3 nucleotides are TGTGCCAGCAGCTTAATGACAGCTCCTAATCAGCCCCAGCATTTT. As protein: CASSLMTAPNQPQHF.